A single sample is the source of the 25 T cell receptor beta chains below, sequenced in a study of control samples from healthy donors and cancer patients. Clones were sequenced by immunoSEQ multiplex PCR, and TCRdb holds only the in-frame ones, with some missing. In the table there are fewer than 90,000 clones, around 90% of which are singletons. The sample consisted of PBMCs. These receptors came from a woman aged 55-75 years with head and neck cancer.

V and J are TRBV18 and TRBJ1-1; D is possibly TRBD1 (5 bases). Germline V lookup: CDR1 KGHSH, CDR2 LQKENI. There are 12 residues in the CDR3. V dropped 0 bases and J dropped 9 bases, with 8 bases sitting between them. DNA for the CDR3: TGTGCCAGCTCACCACCGGGGGGAAAAGCTTTCTTT. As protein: CASSPPGGKAFF.

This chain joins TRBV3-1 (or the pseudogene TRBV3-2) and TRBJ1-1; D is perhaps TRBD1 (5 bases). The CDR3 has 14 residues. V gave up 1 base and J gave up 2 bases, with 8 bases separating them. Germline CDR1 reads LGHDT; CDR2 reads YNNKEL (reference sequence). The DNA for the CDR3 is TGTGCCAGCAGCCAAGGAGGGACTAACACTGAAGCTTTCTTT. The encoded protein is CASSQGGTNTEAFF.

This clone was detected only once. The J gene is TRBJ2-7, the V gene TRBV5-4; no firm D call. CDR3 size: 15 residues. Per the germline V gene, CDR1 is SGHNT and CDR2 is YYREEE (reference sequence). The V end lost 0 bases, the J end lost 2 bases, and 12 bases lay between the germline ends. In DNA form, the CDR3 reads TGTGCCAGCAGCTTGGGAGTCGGGCCGACCTACGAGCAGTACTTC. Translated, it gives CASSLGVGPTYEQYF. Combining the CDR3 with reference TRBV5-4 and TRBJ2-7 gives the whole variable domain ETGVTQSPTHLIKTRGQQVTLRCSSQSGHNTVSWYQQALGQGPQFIFQYYREEENGRGNFPPRFSGLQFPNYSSELNVNALELDDSALYLCASSLGVGPTYEQYFGPGTRLTVT.

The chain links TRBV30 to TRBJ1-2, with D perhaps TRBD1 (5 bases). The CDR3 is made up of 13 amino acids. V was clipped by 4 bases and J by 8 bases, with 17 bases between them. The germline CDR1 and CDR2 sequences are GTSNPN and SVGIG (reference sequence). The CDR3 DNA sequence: TGTGCCTGGATGGCGAGCAGGGATCGAGGCTACACCTTC. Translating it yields CAWMASRDRGYTF.

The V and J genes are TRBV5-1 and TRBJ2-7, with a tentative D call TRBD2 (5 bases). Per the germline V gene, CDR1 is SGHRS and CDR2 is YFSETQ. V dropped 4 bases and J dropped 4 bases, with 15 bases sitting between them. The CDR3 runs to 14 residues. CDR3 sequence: CASSRGRNGYEQYF. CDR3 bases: TGCGCCAGCAGCCGGGGTAGAAATGGATACGAGCAGTACTTC.

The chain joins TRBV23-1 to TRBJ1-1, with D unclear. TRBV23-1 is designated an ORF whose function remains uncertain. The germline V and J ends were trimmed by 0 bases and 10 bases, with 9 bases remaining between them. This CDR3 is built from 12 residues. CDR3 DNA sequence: TGCGCCAGCAGTCAATCATGCTGGGGAGCTTTCTTT. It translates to CASSQSCWGAFF.

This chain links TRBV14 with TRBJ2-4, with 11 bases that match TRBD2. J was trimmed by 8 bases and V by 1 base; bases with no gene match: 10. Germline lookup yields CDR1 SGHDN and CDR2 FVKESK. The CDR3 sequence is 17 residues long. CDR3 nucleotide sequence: TGTGCCAGCAGCCAAGGGGTCTTAGCGGGAGGGAAACACATTCAGTACTTC. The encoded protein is CASSQGVLAGGKHIQYF.

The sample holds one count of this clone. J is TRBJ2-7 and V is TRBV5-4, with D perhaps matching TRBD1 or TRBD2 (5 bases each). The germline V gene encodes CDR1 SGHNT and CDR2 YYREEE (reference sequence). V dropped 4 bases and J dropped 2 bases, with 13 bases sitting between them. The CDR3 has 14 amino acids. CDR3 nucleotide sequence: TGTGCCAGCAGCCCCATGGGGACCCCCTACGAGCAGTACTTC. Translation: CASSPMGTPYEQYF.

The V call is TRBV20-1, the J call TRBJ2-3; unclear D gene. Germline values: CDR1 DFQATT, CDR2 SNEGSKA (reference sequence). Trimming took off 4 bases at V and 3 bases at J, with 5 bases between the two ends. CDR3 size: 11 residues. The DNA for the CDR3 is TGCAGTGCTACTACAACAGATACGCAGTATTTT. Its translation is CSATTTDTQYF.

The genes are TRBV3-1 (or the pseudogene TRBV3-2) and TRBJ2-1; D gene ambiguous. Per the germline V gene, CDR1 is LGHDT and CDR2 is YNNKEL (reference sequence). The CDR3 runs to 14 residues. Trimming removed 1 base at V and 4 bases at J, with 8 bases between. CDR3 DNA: TGTGCCAGCAGCCAAGTCTATGGATACAATGAGCAGTTCTTC. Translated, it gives CASSQVYGYNEQFF.

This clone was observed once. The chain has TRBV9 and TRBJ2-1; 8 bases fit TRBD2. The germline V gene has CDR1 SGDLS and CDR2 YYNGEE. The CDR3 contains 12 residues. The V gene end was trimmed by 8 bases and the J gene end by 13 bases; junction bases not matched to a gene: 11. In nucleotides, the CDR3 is TGTGCCAGTTCATCCAGCGGGAGACCTCAGTTCTTC. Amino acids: CASSSSGRPQFF.

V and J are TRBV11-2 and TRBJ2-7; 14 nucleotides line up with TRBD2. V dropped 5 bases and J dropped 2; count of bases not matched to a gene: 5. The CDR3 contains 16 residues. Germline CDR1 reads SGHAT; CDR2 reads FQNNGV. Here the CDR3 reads CASSPWTSGRPYEQYF. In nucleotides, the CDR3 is TGTGCCAGCAGCCCGTGGACTAGCGGGAGGCCCTACGAGCAGTACTTC.

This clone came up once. The CDR3 nucleotides are TGTGCCAGTAGTGTATACAGGGGATCAAATGAAAAACTGTTTTTT. This codes for CASSVYRGSNEKLFF. This chain uses TRBV19 with TRBJ1-4; 7 bases are shared with TRBD1. The V gene end was trimmed by 5 bases and the J gene end by 5 bases; junction bases not matched to a gene: 8. The CDR3 runs 15 residues. Germline V gives CDR1 LNHDA, CDR2 SQIVND (reference sequence). Complete variable domain (other parts from reference TRBV19 and TRBJ1-4): DGGITQSPKYLFRKEGQNVTLSCEQNLNHDAMYWYRQDPGQGLRLIYYSQIVNDFQKGDIAEGYSVSREKKESFPLTVTSAQKNPTAFYLCASSVYRGSNEKLFFGSGTQLSVL.

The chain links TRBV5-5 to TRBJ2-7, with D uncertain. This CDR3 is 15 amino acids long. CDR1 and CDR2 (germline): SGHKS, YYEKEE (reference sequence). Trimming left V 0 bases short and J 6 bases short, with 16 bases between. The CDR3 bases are TGTGCCAGCAGCTTGGCCCCGGTGGGTGTGATCGAGCAGTACTTC. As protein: CASSLAPVGVIEQYF.

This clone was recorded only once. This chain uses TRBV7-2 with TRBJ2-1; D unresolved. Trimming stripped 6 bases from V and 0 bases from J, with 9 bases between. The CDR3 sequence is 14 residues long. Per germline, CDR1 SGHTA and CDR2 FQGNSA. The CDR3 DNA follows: TGTGCCAGCAGACCCGGACCCTCCTACAATGAGCAGTTCTTC. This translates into CASRPGPSYNEQFF. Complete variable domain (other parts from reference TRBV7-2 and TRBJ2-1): GAGVSQSPSNKVTEKGKDVELRCDPISGHTALYWYRQSLGQGLEFLIYFQGNSAPDKSGLPSDRFSAERTGGSVSTLTIQRTQQEDSAVYLCASRPGPSYNEQFFGPGTRLTVL.

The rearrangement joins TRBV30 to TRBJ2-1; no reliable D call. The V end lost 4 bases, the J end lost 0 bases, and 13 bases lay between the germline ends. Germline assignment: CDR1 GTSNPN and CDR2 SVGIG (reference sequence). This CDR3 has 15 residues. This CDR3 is CAWKVGQSSYNEQFF. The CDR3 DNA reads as TGTGCCTGGAAAGTGGGTCAGAGCTCCTACAATGAGCAGTTCTTC.

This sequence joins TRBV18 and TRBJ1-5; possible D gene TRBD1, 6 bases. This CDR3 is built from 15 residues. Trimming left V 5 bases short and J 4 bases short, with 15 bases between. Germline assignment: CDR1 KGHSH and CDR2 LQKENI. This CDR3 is CASSSTGLGNQPQHF. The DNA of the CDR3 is TGTGCCAGCTCATCCACAGGGTTGGGGAATCAGCCCCAGCATTTT.

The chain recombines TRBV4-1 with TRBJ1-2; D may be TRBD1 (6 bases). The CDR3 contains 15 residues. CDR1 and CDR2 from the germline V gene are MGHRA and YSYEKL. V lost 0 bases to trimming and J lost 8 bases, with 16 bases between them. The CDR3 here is CASSQEPGEAAGYTF. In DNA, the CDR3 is TGCGCCAGCAGCCAAGAACCAGGGGAGGCGGCCGGCTACACCTTC.

The CDR3 DNA follows: TGCGCCAGCAGCATTTTGAATAGCGGGTTGGACGAGCAGTACTTC. Translating it yields CASSILNSGLDEQYF. The gene calls are TRBV5-1 and TRBJ2-7, with TRBD2 matching 7 bases. V was clipped by 4 bases and J by 5 bases; unmatched bases: 12. The CDR3 extends over 15 amino acids. Germline CDR1 is SGHRS and CDR2 is YFSETQ.

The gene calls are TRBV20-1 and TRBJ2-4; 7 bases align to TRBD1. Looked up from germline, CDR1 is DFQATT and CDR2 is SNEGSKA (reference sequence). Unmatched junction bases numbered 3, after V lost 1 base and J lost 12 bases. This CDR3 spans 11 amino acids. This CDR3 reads CSARVSGGQYF. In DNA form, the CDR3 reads TGCAGTGCTAGAGTATCAGGGGGTCAGTACTTC.

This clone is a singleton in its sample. In DNA, the CDR3 is TGTGCCAGTAGTACACCGGGAGCGTTTTACGAGCAGTACTTC. This codes for CASSTPGAFYEQYF. The rearrangement joins TRBV19 to TRBJ2-7, with D possibly matching TRBD2 (6 bases). Trimming left V 4 bases short and J 4 bases short, with 14 bases between. The CDR3 covers 14 residues. CDR1 LNHDA and CDR2 SQIVND come from the germline V gene (reference sequence).

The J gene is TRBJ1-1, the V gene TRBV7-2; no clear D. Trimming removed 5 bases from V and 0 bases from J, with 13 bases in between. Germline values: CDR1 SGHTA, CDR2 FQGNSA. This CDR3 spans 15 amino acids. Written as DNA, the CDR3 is TGTGCCAGCAGCCAGATTGTTTGGCTGAACACTGAAGCTTTCTTT. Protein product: CASSQIVWLNTEAFF.

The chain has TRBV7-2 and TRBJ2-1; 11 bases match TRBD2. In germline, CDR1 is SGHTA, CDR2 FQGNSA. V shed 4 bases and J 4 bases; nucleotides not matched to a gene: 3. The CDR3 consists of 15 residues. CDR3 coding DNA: TGTGCCAGCAGCTACGGACTAGCGGGTTACAATGAGCAGTTCTTC. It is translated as CASSYGLAGYNEQFF.

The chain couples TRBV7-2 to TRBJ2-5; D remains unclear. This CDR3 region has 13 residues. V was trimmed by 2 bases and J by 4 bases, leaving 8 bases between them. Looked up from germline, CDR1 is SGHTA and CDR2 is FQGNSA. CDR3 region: CASSLRLSETQYF. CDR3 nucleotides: TGTGCCAGCAGCTTACGGTTGTCAGAGACCCAGTACTTC.

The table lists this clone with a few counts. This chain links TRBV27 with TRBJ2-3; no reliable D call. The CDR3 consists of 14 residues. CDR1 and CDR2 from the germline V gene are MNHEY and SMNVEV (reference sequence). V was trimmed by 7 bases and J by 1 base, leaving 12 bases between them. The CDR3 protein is CASTRSTGTDTQYF. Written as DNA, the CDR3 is TGTGCCAGCACTCGCTCGACGGGCACAGATACGCAGTATTTT.